This entry is about one TCR beta chain. Its cognate antigen has yet to be identified. Germline and junction disagree at one end, which may indicate a read error. The data stem from a study of CD8+CD57+ T cells in acquired aplastic anemia (dated 2018 in TCRdb). Study-wide context: A mean of around 3 ug of DNA, ranging from roughly 0.19 to 27.4 ug, was extracted from sorted CD4+ and CD8+ cells. Healthy donor samples averaged approximately 10 million reads for CD4+ and roughly 11 million for CD8+ cells. The investigation overall reported the following: CD8+ Simpson's diversity did not differ significantly between patients and healthy controls (P=0.060). Fewer than 30 CD8+ CDR3 sequences were found in both patients and controls but appeared to be highly expressed in patients and within the immunodominant clones of the patients.

From the cysteine through the phenylalanine, the CDR3 covers 13 amino acids. Solely the CDR3 DNA is kept, with 39 bases framed from the first base. The germline V gene (reference sequence) sets CDR1 to DFQATT and CDR2 to SNEGSKA. In this study, sorted CD4+ and CD8+ T cells from the blood of healthy subjects and of severe aplastic anemia patients had their TCR repertoires deep-sequenced. Ficoll-Paque density gradient centrifugation was used to isolate peripheral blood mononuclear cells. Before DNA extraction, CD4+ and CD8+ T cells were sorted with FACS or magnetic beads. Profiling of TCR beta VDJ combinations and CDR3 sequences used genomic DNA as the template. An Illumina HiSeq 2000 was the platform used for TCR repertoire sequencing. In the paper's pipeline: Repertoires were assessed using TRBV/TRBJ rearrangement plots, CDR3 size and DJ length profiles, and Simpson's diversity index. Whichever DNA sequence was most abundant in the deep sequencing data was defined as the immunodominant clone. CDR3 amino acid sequences were checked for sharing across subjects and were also compared against the VDJdb database and published repertoires. TCRdb's own reprocessing of the public reads used fastp at Q25 and MiXCR and kept productive beta chains. Rows with a matching CDR3 protein are joined into one entry that keeps the most common DNA and genes. None of the V and J calls come from the authors' own analysis; TCRdb made them. Recorded for this sample are hundreds of thousands of distinct CDR3 sequences; 60% to 80% of them occurred a single time. Clones ranked in the top ten supply 4% of the sample.

The rearrangement combines TRBV20-1 with TRBJ1-2, with TRBD1 as a weak D call on 5 bases. The specimen sequenced was sorted CD4+, CD8+, or CD8+CD57+ T cells (not recorded which) from PBMCs. The clonotype originates from a human donor in good health, serving as a control. The base sequence is TGCAGCGCTAGAGCAGGGTCGTACTATGGCTACACCTTC. It is translated as CSARAGSYYGYTF.